Below, 11 T cell receptor beta chains from the same sample are listed, as sequenced in a study of T cells in Graves' hyperthyroidism and ophthalmopathy. Amplification targeted TCR beta CDR3 regions from RNA transcripts. The HTBI primer set served for first-round RT-PCR of the TCR CDR3. TCRdb reprocessed the multiplex PCR reads with MiXCR, giving one entry per CDR3 protein. This table has 600,000 to 700,000 distinct CDR3 sequences, 45% appearing once. Sequencing was performed on peripheral blood or thyroid tissue (not recorded which). The receptors come from an adult man with Graves' disease, either hyperthyroidism or ophthalmopathy (not recorded which).

The rearrangement uses TRBV5-1 and TRBJ2-5; D may be TRBD2 (5 bases). V was trimmed by 2 bases and J by 1 base, leaving 9 bases between them. The CDR3 consists of 14 residues. Germline V gives CDR1 SGHRS, CDR2 YFSETQ. CDR3 region: CASSLTSAQETQYF. CDR3 nucleotides: TGCGCCAGCAGCTTAACTAGTGCCCAAGAGACCCAGTACTTC.

This clonotype was seen at least ten times. This chain connects TRBV25-1 to TRBJ2-7, with 7 bases that match TRBD2. This CDR3 has 16 residues. The V gene's germline CDR1 is MGHDK and CDR2 SYGVNS. The V gene end was trimmed by 5 bases and the J gene end by 3 bases; junction bases not matched to a gene: 13. The CDR3 DNA reads TGTGCCAGCAGTAAAGAGTCGGAGATAGCGGGCTACGAGCAGTACTTC. Protein product: CASSKESEIAGYEQYF.

This clonotype was detected a few times. The rearrangement uses TRBV20-1 and TRBJ2-7; D not certain. From germline, CDR1 is DFQATT and CDR2 SNEGSKA (reference sequence). CDR3 length: 15 residues. V was clipped by 2 bases and J by 6 bases, with 20 bases between them. Here the CDR3 reads CSARRTDRLGSEQYF. The CDR3 DNA sequence: TGCAGTGCTAGAAGAACAGACCGGTTAGGGTCCGAGCAGTACTTC.

The chain recombines TRBV5-4 with TRBJ1-6; D is uncertain. From germline, CDR1 is SGHNT and CDR2 YYREEE (reference sequence). Trimming left V 2 bases short and J 3 bases short, with 9 bases between. This CDR3 contains 15 residues. The CDR3: CASSLTPDYNSPLHF. In nucleotides, the CDR3 is TGTGCCAGCAGCTTAACCCCGGACTATAATTCACCCCTCCACTTT.

In this sample, this clonotype turned up many times. The chain employs TRBV15 and TRBJ1-4; a weak D match, TRBD1 (5 bases). The CDR3 consists of 13 residues. Trimming took 5 bases from V and 10 from J, leaving 14 bases between them. Germline CDR1 and CDR2: LNHNV and YYDKDF (reference sequence). The CDR3: CATSSRDVAKLFF. CDR3 DNA sequence: TGTGCCACCAGCTCCAGGGACGTTGCAAAACTGTTTTTT.

This clonotype was seen more than once but under ten times. The J gene is TRBJ2-7, the V gene TRBV12-3 or TRBV12-4; unclear D gene. The CDR3 is made up of 14 amino acids. Trimming stripped 6 bases from V and 2 bases from J, with 14 bases between. The CDR3 sequence: CASSPQAGTYEQYF. For the CDR3, the DNA is TGTGCCAGCAGCCCTCAGGCTGGCACCTACGAGCAGTACTTC.

V gene TRBV10-3 combines with J gene TRBJ1-1, with D maybe TRBD1 (5 bases). V dropped 4 bases and J dropped 1 base, with 10 bases sitting between them. Germline assignment: CDR1 ENHRY and CDR2 SYGVKD. CDR3 length equals 14 residues. The CDR3 bases are TGTGCCATCAGTGTAGCAGGGAGGAACACTGAAGCTTTCTTT. Amino acids: CAISVAGRNTEAFF.

This rearrangement joins TRBV6-5 to TRBJ2-2; 13 nucleotides match TRBD2. Germline-derived CDR1 and CDR2 are MNHEY and SVGAGI. Germline trimming cut 7 bases from V and 6 bases from J; bases unmatched to any gene: 14. The CDR3 is 18 residues long. The CDR3 loop is CASMSLGLAGVWAGELFF. For the CDR3, the DNA is TGTGCCAGCATGTCACTCGGACTAGCGGGAGTATGGGCCGGGGAGCTGTTTTTT.

The J gene is TRBJ2-7, the V gene TRBV9; TRBD2 aligns across 9 bases. From germline, CDR1 is SGDLS and CDR2 YYNGEE. The CDR3 consists of 15 residues. Trimming cost V 0 bases and J 3 bases; bases outside gene matches: 4. DNA for the CDR3: TGTGCCAGCAGCGTAGGAACTAGCGGGCACTACGAGCAGTACTTC. It yields the protein CASSVGTSGHYEQYF.

This clonotype was detected only a few times. Here the CDR3 reads CASSVASGSFYEQYF. CDR3 coding DNA: TGTGCCAGCAGCGTAGCTAGCGGGAGTTTCTACGAGCAGTACTTC. This chain uses TRBV9 with TRBJ2-7; 10 positions match TRBD2. Germline CDR1 reads SGDLS; CDR2 reads YYNGEE. V lost 0 bases, J lost 3 bases, and 3 bases stayed unmatched. The CDR3 runs to 15 residues.

The rearrangement uses TRBV24-1 and TRBJ1-1; no clear D gene. The germline V gene has CDR1 KGHDR and CDR2 SFDVKD. The CDR3 loop spans 13 amino acids. V dropped 4 bases and J dropped 1 base, with 6 bases sitting between them. CDR3 DNA: TGTGCCACCAGTGAGGCAGGGAACACTGAAGCTTTCTTT. Translation: CATSEAGNTEAFF.